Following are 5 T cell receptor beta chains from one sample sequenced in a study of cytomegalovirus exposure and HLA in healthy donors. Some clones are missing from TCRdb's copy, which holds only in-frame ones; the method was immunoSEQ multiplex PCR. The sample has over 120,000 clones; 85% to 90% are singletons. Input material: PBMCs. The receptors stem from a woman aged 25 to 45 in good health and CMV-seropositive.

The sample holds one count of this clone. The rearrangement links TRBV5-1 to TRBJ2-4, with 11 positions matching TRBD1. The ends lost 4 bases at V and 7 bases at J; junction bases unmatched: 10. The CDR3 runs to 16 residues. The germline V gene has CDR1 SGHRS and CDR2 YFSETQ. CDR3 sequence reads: CASSTNLGQGENIQYF. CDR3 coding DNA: TGCGCCAGCAGCACCAACCTGGGACAGGGGGAGAACATTCAGTACTTC.

DNA for the CDR3: TGCGCCAGCAGCCCCTACATGGTACTAGCGGATTACAATGAGCAGTTCTTC. Translating gives CASSPYMVLADYNEQFF. V is TRBV5-1 and J is TRBJ2-1; 8 bases line up with TRBD2. CDR3 length equals 17 residues. Germline V lookup: CDR1 SGHRS, CDR2 YFSETQ. The J segment lost 4 bases and the V segment lost 4 bases, leaving 13 bases of the junction unmatched.

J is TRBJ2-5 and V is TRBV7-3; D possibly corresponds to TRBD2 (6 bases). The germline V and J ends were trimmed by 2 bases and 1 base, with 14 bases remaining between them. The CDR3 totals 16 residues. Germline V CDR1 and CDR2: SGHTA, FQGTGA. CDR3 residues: CASSLLGGPSQETQYF. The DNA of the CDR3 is TGTGCCAGCAGCTTATTGGGGGGTCCCTCCCAAGAGACCCAGTACTTC.

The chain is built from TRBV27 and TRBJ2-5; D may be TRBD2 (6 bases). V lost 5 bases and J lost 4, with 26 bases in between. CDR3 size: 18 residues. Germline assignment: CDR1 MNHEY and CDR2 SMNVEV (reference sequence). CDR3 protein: CASSPLGVAPRRGETQYF. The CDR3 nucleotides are TGTGCCAGCAGTCCCCTAGGAGTTGCGCCTCGGCGGGGAGAGACCCAGTACTTC.

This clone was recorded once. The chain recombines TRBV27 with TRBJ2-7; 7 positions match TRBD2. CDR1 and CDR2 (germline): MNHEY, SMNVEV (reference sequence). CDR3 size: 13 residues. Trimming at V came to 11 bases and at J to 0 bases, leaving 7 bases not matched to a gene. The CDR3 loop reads CAAGGVTSYEQYF. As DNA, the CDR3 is TGTGCCGCTGGGGGGGTTACCTCCTACGAGCAGTACTTC.